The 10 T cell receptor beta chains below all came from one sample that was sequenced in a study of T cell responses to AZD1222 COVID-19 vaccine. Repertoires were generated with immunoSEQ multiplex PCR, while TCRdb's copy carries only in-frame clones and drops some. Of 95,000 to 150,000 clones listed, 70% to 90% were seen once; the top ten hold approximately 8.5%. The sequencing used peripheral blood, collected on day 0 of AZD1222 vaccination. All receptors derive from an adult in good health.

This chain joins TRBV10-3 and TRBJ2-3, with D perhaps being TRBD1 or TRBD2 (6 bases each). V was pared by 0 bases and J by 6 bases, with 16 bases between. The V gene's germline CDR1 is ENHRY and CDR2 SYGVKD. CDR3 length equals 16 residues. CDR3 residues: CAISESTGALRDTQYF. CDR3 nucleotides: TGTGCCATCAGTGAGTCTACGGGGGCGCTTCGGGATACGCAGTATTTT.

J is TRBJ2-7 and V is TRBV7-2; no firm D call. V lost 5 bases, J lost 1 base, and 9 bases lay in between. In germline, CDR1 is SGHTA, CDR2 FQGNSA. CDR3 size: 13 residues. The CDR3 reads CASSDRTSYEQYF. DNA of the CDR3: TGTGCCAGCAGCGATCGGACGTCCTACGAGCAGTACTTC.

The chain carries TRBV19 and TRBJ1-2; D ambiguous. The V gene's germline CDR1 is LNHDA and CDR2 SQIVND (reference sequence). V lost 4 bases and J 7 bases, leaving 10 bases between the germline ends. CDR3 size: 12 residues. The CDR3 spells CASSKAGIGYTF. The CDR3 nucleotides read TGTGCCAGTAGTAAGGCAGGCATTGGCTACACCTTC.

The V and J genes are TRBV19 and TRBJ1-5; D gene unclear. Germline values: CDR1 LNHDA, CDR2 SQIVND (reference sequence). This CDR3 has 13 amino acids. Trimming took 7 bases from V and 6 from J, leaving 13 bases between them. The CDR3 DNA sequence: TGTGCCAGTAATGGAGGAATAAGTCAGCCCCAGCATTTT. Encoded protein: CASNGGISQPQHF.

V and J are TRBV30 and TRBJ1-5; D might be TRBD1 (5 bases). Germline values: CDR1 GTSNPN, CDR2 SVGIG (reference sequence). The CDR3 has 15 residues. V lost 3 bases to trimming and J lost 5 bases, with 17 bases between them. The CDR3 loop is CAWRDPGRNYQPQHF. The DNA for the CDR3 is TGTGCCTGGAGAGATCCGGGACGGAACTATCAGCCCCAGCATTTT.

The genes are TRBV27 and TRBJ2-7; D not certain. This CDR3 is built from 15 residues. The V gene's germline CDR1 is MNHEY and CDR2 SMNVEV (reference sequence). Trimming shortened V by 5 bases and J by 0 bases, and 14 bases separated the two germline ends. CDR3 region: CASSLNRGPSYEQYF. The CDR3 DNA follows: TGTGCCAGCAGTCTCAACAGAGGTCCCTCCTACGAGCAGTACTTC.

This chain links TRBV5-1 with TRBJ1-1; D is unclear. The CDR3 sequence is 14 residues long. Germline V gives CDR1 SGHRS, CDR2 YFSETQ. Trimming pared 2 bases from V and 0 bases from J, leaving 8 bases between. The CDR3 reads CASSLDLVNTEAFF. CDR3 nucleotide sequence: TGCGCCAGCAGCTTAGATCTGGTGAACACTGAAGCTTTCTTT.

The CDR3 loop is CASSRTGGNQPQHF. CDR3 DNA sequence: TGCGCCAGCAGTCGGACAGGGGGCAATCAGCCCCAGCATTTT. V is TRBV23-1 and J is TRBJ1-5; TRBD1 matches at 9 bases. TRBV23-1 is filed as an ORF, its function uncertain. The junction had 0 bases not matched to a gene; V was cut back by 4 bases and J by 2 bases. This CDR3 is 14 amino acids long.

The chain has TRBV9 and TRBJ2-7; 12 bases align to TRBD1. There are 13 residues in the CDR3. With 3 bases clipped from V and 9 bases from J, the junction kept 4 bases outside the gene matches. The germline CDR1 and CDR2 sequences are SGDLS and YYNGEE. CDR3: CASSEGTGGRQYF. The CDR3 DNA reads TGTGCCAGCAGCGAGGGGACAGGGGGCAGGCAGTACTTC.

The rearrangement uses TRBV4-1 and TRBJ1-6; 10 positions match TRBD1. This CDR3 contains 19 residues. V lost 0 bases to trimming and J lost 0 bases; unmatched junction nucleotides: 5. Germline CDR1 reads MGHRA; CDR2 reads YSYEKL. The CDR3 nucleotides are TGCGCCAGCAGCCAAGAGCCGGGACAGGGGAGCTCCTATAATTCACCCCTCCACTTT. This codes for CASSQEPGQGSSYNSPLHF.